A single T cell receptor (beta chain) is shown here with its context. One entry per CDR3 protein results from TCRdb running MiXCR on the 5' RACE reads. The data contain some 82,000 distinct CDR3 sequences, about 6.5% of them seen just once; the ten biggest clones take up roughly 8%. This entry is derived from a study of early T cells in non-severe SARS-CoV-2 infection. Deletions cut 3 bases from V and 6 bases from J, with 12 bases between. Germline V lookup: CDR1 SGHRS, CDR2 YFSETQ. CDR3 size: 14 residues. Sequenced: whole blood. The chain links TRBV5-1 to TRBJ2-2; TRBD2 might be the D (6 bases). The TCR comes from an adult who was a healthcare worker with PCR-confirmed SARS-CoV-2 infection or an uninfected control (not recorded which). CDR3 sequence (DNA): TGCGCCAGCAGCTCCGGGACTGGCTCCGGGGAGCTGTTTTTT. Its translation is CASSSGTGSGELFF. Full variable domain (missing parts from reference TRBV5-1 and TRBJ2-2): KAGVTQTPRYLIKTRGQQVTLSCSPISGHRSVSWYQQTPGQGLQFLFEYFSETQRNKGNFPGRFSGRQFSNSRSEMNVSTLELGDSALYLCASSSGTGSGELFFGEGSRLTVL.